This record concerns one TCR beta chain sequence. The sample belongs to a study of blood T cell repertoires in COVID-19. Original methodology: Reference gene primer amplification yielded estimated nucleated cell counts. Here immunoSEQ multiplex PCR was the method, and the copy in TCRdb shows in-frame clones only, minus some. That table furnishes V, J and clone size, whereas the DNA furnished D and trimming. The data contain more than 200,000 clones, roughly 88% of them singletons. The J segment lost 8 bases and the V segment lost 6 bases, leaving 7 bases of the junction unmatched. The germline gives CDR1 LNHDA, CDR2 SQIVND (reference sequence). The CDR3 spans 14 residues.

The source material was peripheral blood. This rearrangement joins TRBV19 to TRBJ2-3, with 11 positions matching TRBD2. The receptor's source is a man of 80 years or more with acute or convalescent COVID-19. CDR3 bases: TGTGCCAGTAGGGGGACTAGCGGAGCTACTACGCAGTATTTT. Residues: CASRGTSGATTQYF.